These 20 T cell receptor beta chains originate from one sample sequenced in a study of blood T cell repertoires in COVID-19. Assay used: immunoSEQ multiplex PCR; TCRdb lists only in-frame clones, some missing. The sample has hundreds of thousands of clones; 70% to 90% are singletons. The sequenced sample consisted of peripheral blood. All receptors derive from a woman aged 25 to 45 with active or convalescent COVID-19.

The genes are TRBV27 and TRBJ2-7, with 7 positions matching TRBD1. V lost 6 bases to trimming and J lost 6 bases; unmatched junction nucleotides: 11. CDR1 MNHEY and CDR2 SMNVEV come from the germline V gene (reference sequence). This CDR3 has 14 amino acids. The CDR3 protein is CASRGGTALIEQYF. The CDR3 coding sequence is TGTGCCAGCAGAGGGGGCACAGCCTTGATCGAGCAGTACTTC.

The table lists this clone with a count of one. This chain links TRBV14 with TRBJ2-7; D might be TRBD1 (6 bases). This CDR3 spans 16 amino acids. Trimming took off 2 bases at V and 1 base at J, with 15 bases between the two ends. CDR1 and CDR2 (germline): SGHDN, FVKESK. The DNA of the CDR3 is TGTGCCAGCAGCCAATATGGGGGCGCATGGTCCTACGAGCAGTACTTC. Translation gives CASSQYGGAWSYEQYF.

This chain joins TRBV30 and TRBJ1-4; possibly TRBD1 for D (6 bases). The CDR3 is 13 amino acids. The germline CDR1 and CDR2 sequences are GTSNPN and SVGIG (reference sequence). The V end was cut by 0 bases, the J end by 11 bases, with 13 bases between. CDR3 bases: TGTGCCTGGAGTGTAGCGGGGGGCCAGAAACTGTTTTTT. Translation gives CAWSVAGGQKLFF.

The V and J genes are TRBV7-9 and TRBJ1-1; D ambiguous. The CDR3 is made up of 12 amino acids. V lost 7 bases to trimming and J lost 4 bases, with 10 bases between them. From germline, CDR1 is SEHNR and CDR2 FQNEAQ (reference sequence). CDR3 DNA: TGTGCCAGCACCCAACAGATCACTGAAGCTTTCTTT. It yields the protein CASTQQITEAFF.

The genes are TRBV3-1 (or the pseudogene TRBV3-2) and TRBJ1-1; weak D call: TRBD1 (6 bases). This CDR3 is 15 amino acids long. Germline V gene lookup returns CDR1 LGHDT and CDR2 YNNKEL (reference sequence). Between the trimmed V and J ends, which lost 1 base and 6 bases, there was a span of 15 bases. This chain's CDR3 is CASSQGDNRRSEAFF. For the CDR3, the DNA is TGTGCCAGCAGCCAAGGGGACAATCGTCGGTCTGAAGCTTTCTTT.

The rearrangement joins TRBV27 to TRBJ2-2; TRBD1 agrees at 9 bases. The germline V gene encodes CDR1 MNHEY and CDR2 SMNVEV (reference sequence). This CDR3 contains 16 residues. The trim removed 6 bases at V and 5 bases at J, leaving 10 bases unmatched. CDR3: CASRETGGPTTGELFF. The CDR3 DNA follows: TGTGCCAGCAGAGAGACAGGGGGACCGACAACCGGGGAGCTGTTTTTT.

The chain carries TRBV2 and TRBJ2-1; 8 bases align to TRBD2. The CDR3 consists of 16 residues. V shed 4 bases and J 6 bases; nucleotides not matched to a gene: 11. CDR1 and CDR2 from the germline V gene are SNHLY and FYNNEI. DNA for the CDR3: TGTGCCAGCAGTGGCACATCCGGGGGGGGGCGCAATGAGCAGTTCTTC. Its translation: CASSGTSGGGRNEQFF. The full variable domain, completed using reference TRBV2 and TRBJ2-1, is EPEVTQTPSHQVTQMGQEVILRCVPISNHLYFYWYRQILGQKVEFLVSFYNNEISEKSEIFDDQFSVERPDGSNFTLKIRSTKLEDSAMYFCASSGTSGGGRNEQFFGPGTRLTVL.

V and J are TRBV2 and TRBJ2-3; 8 bases are a match to TRBD1. The ends lost 5 bases at V and 1 base at J; junction bases unmatched: 5. Germline CDR1 reads SNHLY; CDR2 reads FYNNEI. CDR3 length: 15 residues. The CDR3 bases are TGTGCCAGCAGTCTTGGACAGGGACGCACAGATACGCAGTATTTT. Translated: CASSLGQGRTDTQYF.

The chain links TRBV9 to TRBJ1-1, with TRBD1 matching over 9 bases. The CDR3 runs to 17 residues. V gave up 0 bases and J gave up 3 bases; unmatched junction bases: 9. In germline, CDR1 is SGDLS, CDR2 YYNGEE. CDR3 sequence reads: CASSVGSPGTGYTEAFF. The CDR3 nucleotides are TGTGCCAGCAGCGTAGGCTCTCCCGGGACAGGGTACACTGAAGCTTTCTTT.

A single count supports this clone. This sequence joins TRBV7-8 and TRBJ2-3, with a weak D call TRBD2 (6 bases). Germline-derived CDR1 and CDR2 are SGHVS and FQNEAQ. This CDR3 region has 12 residues. Trimming removed 5 bases at V and 11 bases at J, with 14 bases between. The chain's CDR3 is CASSRSGEQQYF. In DNA form, the CDR3 reads TGTGCCAGCAGCCGTAGCGGAGAGCAGCAGTATTTT.

The rearrangement joins TRBV18 to TRBJ2-1; 7 bases are a match to TRBD2. The CDR3 covers 13 residues. Germline lookup yields CDR1 KGHSH and CDR2 LQKENI. Trimming cost V 6 bases and J 6 bases; bases outside gene matches: 5. CDR3: CASSYTGGNEQFF. The CDR3, as DNA: TGTGCCAGCTCTTATACGGGAGGCAATGAGCAGTTCTTC.

The chain recombines TRBV14 with TRBJ1-2, with D hard to call. CDR1 SGHDN and CDR2 FVKESK come from the germline V gene. The CDR3 totals 13 residues. V shed 8 bases and J shed 3 bases, with 13 bases lying between them. In nucleotides, the CDR3 is TGTGCCAGCGGTTCTGGAGGGCACTATGGCTACACCTTC. Its protein is CASGSGGHYGYTF.

The chain uses TRBV19 and TRBJ2-7; a possible D gene is TRBD1 (6 bases). The ends were cut back, 3 bases at V and 4 bases at J, with 16 bases in the middle. The length of the CDR3 is 15 residues. Per germline, CDR1 LNHDA and CDR2 SQIVND (reference sequence). The CDR3 protein is CASSIAITGIYEQYF. For the CDR3, the DNA is TGTGCCAGTAGTATCGCTATTACAGGGATATACGAGCAGTACTTC.

The chain is built from TRBV4-1 and TRBJ2-7; tentatively, D is TRBD2 (7 bases). CDR3 size: 16 residues. The germline V gene has CDR1 MGHRA and CDR2 YSYEKL. Trimming shortened V by 0 bases and J by 1 base, and 13 bases separated the two germline ends. The CDR3 nucleotides are TGCGCCAGCAGCCAAGATCGTGGGGGGGCTTCCTACGAGCAGTACTTC. Translated: CASSQDRGGASYEQYF.

This chain joins TRBV28 and TRBJ2-1, with TRBD1 identical over 10 bases. With 8 bases clipped from V and 2 bases from J, the junction kept 9 bases outside the gene matches. The V gene's germline CDR1 is MDHEN and CDR2 SYDVKM. This CDR3 comprises 16 residues. CDR3 sequence (DNA): TGTGCCAGCCACTATCTCGGACAGGGGGCCTACAATGAGCAGTTCTTC. This codes for CASHYLGQGAYNEQFF.

V gene TRBV19 combines with J gene TRBJ2-3; 8 nucleotides align to TRBD1. This CDR3 comprises 16 residues. Germline values: CDR1 LNHDA, CDR2 SQIVND (reference sequence). The V and J ends lost 6 bases and 3 bases, in that order; junction bases with no gene match: 11. The CDR3 DNA follows: TGTGCCAGTAGAAACAACAGGGGGTTGGGGACAGATACGCAGTATTTT. Its translation: CASRNNRGLGTDTQYF.

V and J are TRBV10-3 and TRBJ1-1; perhaps TRBD1 as D (5 bases). Trimming shortened V by 6 bases and J by 1 base, and 9 bases separated the two germline ends. The CDR3 is 13 amino acids. Germline V gene lookup returns CDR1 ENHRY and CDR2 SYGVKD. This CDR3 is CAIRPTANTEAFF. In nucleotides, the CDR3 is TGTGCCATCAGACCGACAGCGAACACTGAAGCTTTCTTT.

V is TRBV19 and J is TRBJ2-2; D gene unclear. V was clipped by 10 bases and J by 5 bases, with 11 bases between them. This CDR3 spans 12 amino acids. Germline V gene sequence: CDR1 LNHDA, CDR2 SQIVND (reference sequence). CDR3 in DNA: TGTGCCATCGGTCCGAGGACCGGGGAGCTGTTTTTT. Translated, it gives CAIGPRTGELFF.

The rearrangement links TRBV11-3 to TRBJ2-3, with TRBD1 matching over 9 bases. The CDR3 runs to 15 residues. CDR1 SGHNT and CDR2 YENEEA come from the germline V gene. Trimming took 5 bases from V and 3 from J; bases not matched to a gene: 6. This CDR3 reads CASSAGQGTTDTQYF. In DNA form, the CDR3 reads TGTGCCAGCAGCGCCGGACAGGGGACAACAGATACGCAGTATTTT.

The rearrangement uses TRBV6-5 and TRBJ1-1; 7 bases line up with TRBD1. In germline, CDR1 is MNHEY, CDR2 SVGAGI. The CDR3 runs to 11 residues. J was trimmed by 9 bases and V by 6 bases; bases with no gene match: 4. The CDR3, as DNA: TGTGCCAGCAGACAGACAGGGAAAGCTTTCTTT. Encoded protein: CASRQTGKAFF.